These 17 T cell receptor beta chains were all obtained from the same sample, sequenced in a study of OX40 agonist ivuxolimab in advanced cancers. Produced via immunoSEQ multiplex PCR; TCRdb's table is partial and in-frame only. In the table there are around 21,000 clones, 73% of which are singletons. The specimen comprised CD4+ or CD8+ T cells sorted from blood, sampled in a trial of the OX40 agonist ivuxolimab. The receptors shown here come from an adult with an advanced solid tumor such as melanoma, head and neck, liver or kidney cancer.

The chain carries TRBV7-9 and TRBJ1-2; D remains unclear. The CDR3 contains 14 residues. V dropped 10 bases and J dropped 4 bases, with 19 bases sitting between them. Germline CDR1 SEHNR, CDR2 FQNEAQ (reference sequence). CDR3: CATPPKGRVYGYTF. CDR3 nucleotide sequence: TGTGCCACCCCACCTAAAGGGCGCGTCTATGGCTACACCTTC.

The rearrangement links TRBV6-5 to TRBJ2-1; TRBD2 aligns across 9 bases. The J segment lost 0 bases and the V segment lost 5 bases, leaving 2 bases of the junction unmatched. The CDR3 runs to 15 residues. Germline V gene data show CDR1 as MNHEY and CDR2 as SVGAGI. The CDR3, as DNA: TGTGCCAGCAGTCCTAGCGGGGACTCCTACAATGAGCAGTTCTTC. It translates to CASSPSGDSYNEQFF.

The chain joins TRBV5-6 to TRBJ1-5, with D hard to call. The CDR3 covers 13 residues. The germline V and J ends were trimmed by 2 bases and 11 bases, with 14 bases remaining between them. Per germline, CDR1 SGHDT and CDR2 YYEEEE. This chain's CDR3 is CASSLGSAWAQHF. The DNA for the CDR3 is TGTGCCAGCAGCTTAGGGTCTGCGTGGGCCCAGCATTTT.

V is TRBV15 and J is TRBJ2-7, with a weak D call TRBD1 (5 bases). The V end lost 2 bases, the J end lost 3 bases, and 20 bases lay between the germline ends. The CDR3 spans 17 residues. Germline CDR1 reads LNHNV; CDR2 reads YYDKDF (reference sequence). The CDR3 loop reads CATSRIPSATGFYEQYF. The CDR3, as DNA: TGTGCCACCAGCAGAATACCCTCCGCAACAGGTTTCTACGAGCAGTACTTC.

This chain links TRBV11-2 with TRBJ2-5; D possibly uses TRBD1 or TRBD2 (6 bases each). CDR1 is SGHAT, CDR2 FQNNGV, per germline. The CDR3 has 15 residues. Between the trimmed V and J ends, which lost 0 bases and 8 bases, there was a span of 16 bases. CDR3 loop: CASSLEFDRRETQYF. CDR3 nucleotides: TGTGCCAGCAGCTTAGAGTTCGACAGGCGGGAAACCCAGTACTTC.

The V and J genes are TRBV25-1 and TRBJ2-3; D possibly uses TRBD1 or TRBD2 (5 bases each). V lost 1 base and J 9 bases, leaving 17 bases between the germline ends. CDR1 is MGHDK, CDR2 SYGVNS, per germline. The CDR3 has 15 residues. The CDR3: CASSEWGKTQGTQYF. The CDR3 nucleotides read TGTGCCAGCAGTGAATGGGGGAAGACCCAAGGGACGCAGTATTTT. Full variable domain (rest looked up from reference TRBV25-1 and TRBJ2-3): EADIYQTPRYLVIGTGKKITLECSQTMGHDKMYWYQQDPGMELHLIHYSYGVNSTEKGDLSSESTVSRIRTEHFPLTLESARPSHTSQYLCASSEWGKTQGTQYFGPGTRLTVL.

V gene TRBV6-5 combines with J gene TRBJ2-3; 8 nucleotides match TRBD2. In germline, CDR1 is MNHEY, CDR2 SVGAGI. The CDR3 consists of 15 residues. V lost 4 bases to trimming and J lost 6 bases; unmatched junction nucleotides: 9. The CDR3 nucleotides are TGTGCCAGCAGTTTAAGCGGGGGCCTGGTGGATACGCAGTATTTT. It yields the protein CASSLSGGLVDTQYF.

The chain is built from TRBV19 and TRBJ2-1, with D perhaps TRBD1 or TRBD2 (6 bases each). The CDR3 is 13 residues long. The germline CDR1 and CDR2 sequences are LNHDA and SQIVND (reference sequence). With 4 bases removed from V and 6 bases from J, the gap between germline ends came to 10 bases. In nucleotides, the CDR3 is TGTGCCAGTAGTAGGGGGGCCCGCAATGAGCAGTTCTTC. Translated: CASSRGARNEQFF.

Sample share makes this clone hyperexpanded. The chain uses TRBV2 and TRBJ1-2; no firm D call. Trimming removed 2 bases at V and 6 bases at J, with 13 bases between. Germline V lookup: CDR1 SNHLY, CDR2 FYNNEI. The CDR3 is 14 amino acids. CDR3 sequence (DNA): TGTGCCAGCAGTGAAATCCCCCCGCAAGATGGCTACACCTTC. Its protein is CASSEIPPQDGYTF. Full variable domain (outside the CDR3, taken from reference TRBV2 and TRBJ1-2): EPEVTQTPSHQVTQMGQEVILRCVPISNHLYFYWYRQILGQKVEFLVSFYNNEISEKSEIFDDQFSVERPDGSNFTLKIRSTKLEDSAMYFCASSEIPPQDGYTFGSGTRLTVV.

The V gene is TRBV19, the J gene TRBJ2-7; D remains unclear. The CDR3 sequence is 15 residues long. V shed 5 bases and J shed 0 bases, with 14 bases lying between them. From germline, CDR1 is LNHDA and CDR2 SQIVND (reference sequence). The DNA of the CDR3 is TGTGCCAGTAGTCCGATGACTGTGAGCTCCTACGAGCAGTACTTC. It encodes CASSPMTVSSYEQYF.

V gene TRBV6-6 combines with J gene TRBJ2-7; a weak D match, TRBD2 (5 bases). Germline assignment: CDR1 MNHNY and CDR2 SVGAGI (reference sequence). The CDR3 length is 14 residues. The germline V and J ends were trimmed by 2 bases and 0 bases, with 8 bases remaining between them. The CDR3 loop reads CASSYGEYSYEQYF. CDR3 DNA: TGTGCCAGCAGTTACGGGGAGTACTCCTACGAGCAGTACTTC.

The chain is built from TRBV27 and TRBJ2-3; D is uncertain. The CDR3 spans 14 residues. V lost 2 bases, J lost 4 bases, and 10 bases lay in between. CDR1 is MNHEY and CDR2 is SMNVEV in the germline V gene (reference sequence). The CDR3 protein is CASSLLGPADTQYF. The DNA for the CDR3 is TGTGCCAGCAGTTTACTAGGCCCGGCAGATACGCAGTATTTT.

DNA of the CDR3: TGTGCCACCAGCAATACAGGGGGCTGGGTTGGCAATCAGCCCCAGCATTTT. Translated: CATSNTGGWVGNQPQHF. This rearrangement joins TRBV15 to TRBJ1-5; TRBD1 agrees at 9 bases. This CDR3 is built from 17 residues. V shed 4 bases, J shed 2 bases, and the junction held 9 bases outside the gene matches. From germline, CDR1 is LNHNV and CDR2 YYDKDF (reference sequence).

The chain is built from TRBV5-1 and TRBJ1-2; maybe TRBD1 (6 bases). V gave up 0 bases and J gave up 4 bases, with 13 bases separating them. The germline V gene has CDR1 SGHRS and CDR2 YFSETQ. The CDR3 loop spans 15 amino acids. CDR3 in amino acids: CASSLEVGGAYGYTF. CDR3 sequence (DNA): TGCGCCAGCAGCTTGGAGGTAGGGGGAGCCTATGGCTACACCTTC.

The V call is TRBV30, the J call TRBJ2-7; 7 bases agree with TRBD2. The CDR3 is 13 residues long. V shed 2 bases and J 4 bases; nucleotides not matched to a gene: 5. CDR1 is GTSNPN and CDR2 is SVGIG in the germline V gene (reference sequence). The CDR3 DNA follows: TGTGCCTGGAGTAGCGGGGCTGGGTACGAGCAGTACTTC. It translates to CAWSSGAGYEQYF.

V gene TRBV7-9 combines with J gene TRBJ2-7; TRBD1 matches at 7 bases. V trimming: 9 bases; J trimming: 5 bases; junction bases outside the gene matches: 13. Germline assignment: CDR1 SEHNR and CDR2 FQNEAQ (reference sequence). The CDR3 extends over 14 amino acids. The CDR3 reads CASTPEGQANEQYF. The CDR3 DNA sequence: TGTGCCAGTACACCCGAAGGACAGGCAAACGAGCAGTACTTC.

Concerning this clone: Sequence at one end of the junction differs from germline and may be a read error. The rearrangement joins TRBV6-5 to TRBJ2-7; D ambiguous. CDR1 MNHEY and CDR2 SVGAGI come from the germline V gene. The CDR3 loop spans 10 amino acids. The CDR3 DNA sequence: TGTGCCAGCAGCTACTACGAGCAGTACTTC. Translated, it gives CASSYYEQYF.